This TCR beta chain was observed in a study of blood T cell repertoires in COVID-19. The repertoire was sequenced with immunoSEQ multiplex PCR; TCRdb's copy has only in-frame clones and lacks some. The table includes about 230,000 clones, more than 65% detected once. This clone has just a few counts. This receptor was taken from a man in his fifties with active or convalescent COVID-19. The sequenced sample consisted of peripheral blood.

The CDR3 DNA reads as TGTGCCAGCAGCCAGGACAGCTATGAGCAGTTCTTC. Translation gives CASSQDSYEQFF. The chain joins TRBV7-3 to TRBJ2-1, with a tentative D call TRBD1 (6 bases). Germline V gives CDR1 SGHTA, CDR2 FQGTGA. The CDR3 has 12 residues. V gave up 5 bases and J gave up 8 bases, with 10 bases separating them.